This T cell receptor beta chain was identified during a study of blood T cells in healthy people across ages (dated by TCRdb to 2013 to 2016). Regarding the research as a whole: Template switching captured roughly one uniquely barcoded TCR beta cDNA molecule per two T cells in model experiments. To track age-related changes in TCR beta repertoire diversity, the study relied on deep sequencing normalized with unique cDNA molecular identifiers. Using the same blood draw, the study looked at two additional independent replicas of 1 million unique cDNA reads for two donors, one aged 18 to 30 and the other aged 80 or older. To avoid experimental bias, donors of different ages were distributed randomly across sequencing lanes. Donors were grouped into four age groups: young (average approximately 15 years), middle-aged (around 39), aged (around 56) and long-lived (roughly 80).

The donors were about 40 Caucasian individuals from Russia, aged roughly 6 to 100 years, who were systemically healthy. Each donor gave around 9.9 milliliters of peripheral blood, collected into EDTA-treated Vacutainer tubes. Ficoll-Paque density-gradient centrifugation was used to isolate PBMCs, with at least 7 million per sample. Trizol reagent was used to extract total RNA from the PBMCs, yielding at least 6 micrograms per sample. For every donor, an aliquot of PBMCs went through flow cytometry to measure the percentages of naive CD45RAhigh/CD27high T cells. Trimming removed 8 bases from V and 4 bases from J, leaving 12 bases between the germline ends. Reading the germline V gene gives CDR1 MNHEY and CDR2 SVGEGT. The CDR3, from cysteine to phenylalanine, totals 13 residues. Of the read, only the CDR3 DNA is kept; its 39 bases are in frame from base 1. The library was obtained by 5' RACE. Sequencing was performed on an Illumina HiSeq 2500. A second PCR of roughly 6 to 11 cycles was run with a J-beta primer mix and a sample-barcoded 5' primer. A unique molecular identifier was introduced onto each TCR beta cDNA molecule by a template-switch 5' adaptor carrying 12 random nucleotides. Each sample yielded at least 3 million CDR3-containing paired-end reads. First-strand cDNA was synthesized from all RNA with the Mint cDNA synthesis kit, primed by a TRBC-specific oligonucleotide. All cDNA was treated with uracil-DNA glycosylase and then went through a first 18-cycle PCR with the universal primers M1SS and BC2_uni_R. Turning to the authors' computational methods: Each sample was normalized by randomly selecting 1 million high-quality reads, each carrying a distinct molecular identifier. Instead of being binned into consensus sequences, reads that shared molecular identifiers were thrown out. MiTCR, run with a Q25 quality threshold and the strictest error-elimination algorithm, handled CDR3 identification, clonotype clustering and error correction. A nonparametric unseen species model with Euler transformation was used to estimate a lower bound on total TCR beta diversity. The raw public reads went through TCRdb reprocessing: fastp at Q25, MiXCR clone calling, in-frame beta chains kept. Rows with a matching CDR3 protein are joined into one entry that keeps the most common DNA and genes. TCRdb's processing, not the study's, gives the V and J calls here. The sample records hundreds of thousands of distinct CDR3 sequences, approximately 53% of which are singletons. The ten largest clones take up more than 25% of the sample.

Broad study findings and their caveats: Because donor CMV infection status was unknown, age-related changes in expanded clonotypes were potentially confounded. Observed TCR beta diversity correlated strongly with the percentage of naive T cells measured by flow cytometry. The long-lived group showed more naive CD4+ T cells, fewer expanded clones and increased TCR diversity than the aged group, suggesting age selection. Observed TCR beta diversity per million T cells fell roughly linearly with age, and a significant reduction was already apparent by age around 36. Estimates of total diversity based on one million sequenced T cells were considered lower bounds and underestimates. Since profiling was done on bulk unsorted PBMCs, naive and antigen-experienced compartments could not be conclusively compared.

With respect to this clonotype: The specificity of this receptor is unknown. No base-level quality is on record; no much larger clone is a single base apart.

The V and J genes are TRBV6-2 or TRBV6-3 and TRBJ1-5, with a tentative D gene TRBD1 over 5 matching bases. The material sequenced was blood. The source of this sequence is a man aged 35 to 55 in good health. The DNA reads TGTGCCAGCCTGACAGACTTGAATCAGCCCCAGCATTTT. Its protein is CASLTDLNQPQHF.